Described below is a single TCR beta chain sequence and its context. Germline V CDR1 and CDR2: SGHTA, FQGNSA. The CDR3 runs to 15 residues. Trimming took 5 bases from V and 7 from J; bases not matched to a gene: 9. The record originates from a study of T cells in narcolepsy. Sequencing used immunoSEQ multiplex PCR; TCRdb keeps in-frame clones, though not all of them. This sample has 24,000 or so clones, with just under 85% found just once. This receptor was obtained from a human donor with narcolepsy. Sequenced material: CD45RA- memory CD4+ T cells from PBMCs. The chain employs TRBV7-2 and TRBJ2-4; 9 bases agree with TRBD2. The CDR3 loop is CASSSLSGSVNIQYF. The CDR3 DNA reads TGTGCCAGCAGCAGTCTTAGCGGGAGTGTGAACATTCAGTACTTC. Full variable domain (rest looked up from reference TRBV7-2 and TRBJ2-4): GAGVSQSPSNKVTEKGKDVELRCDPISGHTALYWYRQSLGQGLEFLIYFQGNSAPDKSGLPSDRFSAERTGGSVSTLTIQRTQQEDSAVYLCASSSLSGSVNIQYFGAGTRLSVL.